The 24 T cell receptor beta chains below all came from one sample that was sequenced in a study of cytomegalovirus exposure and HLA in healthy donors. With 60 Vbeta and 13 Jbeta primers, the PCR was carried out. Profiling relied on immunoSEQ multiplex PCR, and the TCRdb table lists in-frame clones only, not all of them. The data show more than 200,000 clones, approximately 80% seen once. The sequenced sample was PBMCs. Every receptor here comes from a man aged 40-49 years in good health and CMV-seronegative.

V gene TRBV27 combines with J gene TRBJ2-2, with D possibly TRBD2 on 6 matching bases. The ends were cut back, 5 bases at V and 5 bases at J, with 6 bases in the middle. Germline V gives CDR1 MNHEY, CDR2 SMNVEV (reference sequence). The CDR3 has 12 amino acids. Written as DNA, the CDR3 is TGTGCCAGCAGTCGGGGGACCGGGGAGCTGTTTTTT. The encoded protein is CASSRGTGELFF.

The chain carries TRBV28 and TRBJ2-7; 11 bases map to TRBD2. The CDR3 covers 14 residues. The trim removed 4 bases at V and 3 bases at J, leaving 2 bases unmatched. CDR1 MDHEN and CDR2 SYDVKM come from the germline V gene. CDR3 nucleotides: TGTGCCAGCAGTTCGGGACTAGCGGTCTACGAGCAGTACTTC. This codes for CASSSGLAVYEQYF.

The rearrangement links TRBV15 to TRBJ2-7, with TRBD1 matching 8 bases. J was trimmed by 3 bases and V by 0 bases; bases with no gene match: 1. Germline CDR1 is LNHNV and CDR2 is YYDKDF (reference sequence). The CDR3 extends over 14 amino acids. The CDR3 sequence: CATSRDTGGYEQYF. The CDR3 DNA sequence: TGTGCCACCAGCAGAGATACAGGGGGCTACGAGCAGTACTTC.

The chain employs TRBV9 and TRBJ2-5, with a possible D match to TRBD1 (6 bases). CDR3 length equals 13 residues. V dropped 2 bases and J dropped 5 bases, with 10 bases sitting between them. Germline CDR1 reads SGDLS; CDR2 reads YYNGEE. The CDR3, as DNA: TGTGCCAGCAGCGTTCAAGGGGGTGAGACCCAGTACTTC. As protein: CASSVQGGETQYF. Using reference TRBV9 and TRBJ2-5 for the parts outside the CDR3, the full variable domain is DSGVTQTPKHLITATGQRVTLRCSPRSGDLSVYWYQQSLDQGLQFLIQYYNGEERAKGNILERFSAQQFPDLHSELNLSSLELGDSALYFCASSVQGGETQYFGPGTRLLVL.

The CDR3 here is CASSQDSQGGTDTQYF. In DNA, the CDR3 is TGCGCCAGCAGCCAAGATTCACAGGGCGGGACAGATACGCAGTATTTT. The genes are TRBV4-3 and TRBJ2-3; TRBD1 might be the D (6 bases). Germline loops: CDR1 LGHNA, CDR2 YSLEER. Trimming took off 0 bases at V and 3 bases at J, with 13 bases between the two ends. The length of the CDR3 is 16 residues.

The rearrangement joins TRBV27 to TRBJ2-2, with D possibly TRBD2 on 5 matching bases. Trimming stripped 6 bases from V and 4 bases from J, with 9 bases between. CDR1 and CDR2 from the germline V gene are MNHEY and SMNVEV (reference sequence). CDR3 size: 13 residues. The chain's CDR3 is CASRYGGTGELFF. In DNA form, the CDR3 reads TGTGCCAGCAGGTACGGAGGCACCGGGGAGCTGTTTTTT.

V is TRBV5-4 and J is TRBJ2-4, with a possible D match to TRBD1 (6 bases). CDR3 size: 16 residues. Between the trimmed V and J ends, which lost 5 bases and 3 bases, there was a span of 18 bases. Germline V CDR1 and CDR2: SGHNT, YYREEE (reference sequence). CDR3 amino acids: CASSQKQGPIKNIQYF. CDR3 DNA sequence: TGTGCCAGCAGTCAAAAACAGGGACCGATCAAAAACATTCAGTACTTC.

The gene calls are TRBV5-1 and TRBJ2-1; 8 bases align to TRBD2. CDR3 length: 14 residues. The ends lost 1 base at V and 12 bases at J; junction bases unmatched: 9. Germline CDR1 reads SGHRS; CDR2 reads YFSETQ. The CDR3 here is CASSLREGFGVQFF. As DNA, the CDR3 is TGCGCCAGCAGCTTGCGGGAGGGGTTCGGGGTGCAGTTCTTC.

This clone was detected only once. V usage is TRBV6-5 and J usage is TRBJ1-1, with D unclear. Germline CDR1 and CDR2: MNHEY and SVGAGI. This CDR3 is built from 14 residues. V lost 1 base to trimming and J lost 5 bases, with 11 bases between them. The CDR3 protein is CASSYLGSRTEAFF. Here the CDR3 DNA reads TGTGCCAGCAGTTACTTGGGCAGTAGGACTGAAGCTTTCTTT.

The V gene is TRBV10-3, the J gene TRBJ2-5; 9 nucleotides match TRBD2. From germline, CDR1 is ENHRY and CDR2 SYGVKD. The junction had 7 bases not matched to a gene; V was cut back by 6 bases and J by 8 bases. This CDR3 has 13 amino acids. The CDR3 DNA reads TGTGCCATCAGGGGTAATAGCGGGGGTACCCAGTACTTC. It codes for CAIRGNSGGTQYF.

To note about this clone: This sample also contains other DNA sequences that code for the same CDR3. The chain has TRBV12-5 and TRBJ1-1; tentative D call: TRBD1 (5 bases). Germline-derived CDR1 and CDR2 are LGHNT and FRNRAP. The CDR3 runs 12 residues. V gave up 6 bases and J gave up 4 bases, with 9 bases separating them. The CDR3 reads CASGQGFTEAFF. The CDR3 DNA is TGTGCTAGTGGCCAGGGTTTCACTGAAGCTTTCTTT.

The chain combines TRBV27 with TRBJ2-7; 8 bases are shared with TRBD1. The J segment lost 4 bases and the V segment lost 4 bases, leaving 9 bases of the junction unmatched. Per the germline V gene, CDR1 is MNHEY and CDR2 is SMNVEV (reference sequence). This CDR3 has 15 amino acids. CDR3 DNA: TGTGCCAGCAGTTCCCTTCGCACAGGGGGTTACGAGCAGTACTTC. This codes for CASSSLRTGGYEQYF.

V is TRBV5-4 and J is TRBJ2-7, with 11 nucleotides matching TRBD2. The CDR3 has 16 residues. Losses at the gene ends were 4 bases for V and 2 bases for J; bases not matched to a gene: 8. The germline V gene has CDR1 SGHNT and CDR2 YYREEE (reference sequence). The CDR3 DNA sequence: TGTGCCAGCAGCCCCGGACTAGCGGGCTGGGCCTACGAGCAGTACTTC. This sequence encodes CASSPGLAGWAYEQYF.

The J gene is TRBJ1-2, the V gene TRBV28, with 7 positions matching TRBD1. Germline V gives CDR1 MDHEN, CDR2 SYDVKM. The CDR3 is 15 residues long. Trimming took 6 bases from V and 0 from J; bases not matched to a gene: 7. The CDR3 DNA reads TGTGCCAGCAGACACGGAGGGACAGCTAACTATGGCTACACCTTC. It encodes CASRHGGTANYGYTF.

V is TRBV27 and J is TRBJ2-5, with D possibly being TRBD1 (6 bases). This CDR3 has 14 amino acids. Germline-derived CDR1 and CDR2 are MNHEY and SMNVEV (reference sequence). Trimming stripped 6 bases from V and 2 bases from J, with 13 bases between. CDR3 nucleotide sequence: TGTGCCAGCAGACAGGGATTCGGTCAAGAGACCCAGTACTTC. It specifies CASRQGFGQETQYF.

V and J are TRBV10-3 and TRBJ2-3; D uncertain. Germline V CDR1 and CDR2: ENHRY, SYGVKD. The CDR3 is 13 residues long. The V end was cut by 8 bases, the J end by 4 bases, with 13 bases between. CDR3 coding DNA: TGTGCCATCGGTACAGTCGGCGCAGATACGCAGTATTTT. It encodes CAIGTVGADTQYF.

This chain uses TRBV4-1 with TRBJ2-5, with 7 bases fitting TRBD2. Judging by the DNA end, TRBJ2-7 fits better; the J call may be wrong. The CDR3 spans 15 residues. The germline gives CDR1 MGHRA, CDR2 YSYEKL. As DNA, the CDR3 is TGCGCCAGCAGCCCCGGGACTACCGGTCTCTACGAGCAGTACTTC. The encoded protein is CASSPGTTGLYEQYF.

This clone was seen only once. The rearrangement uses TRBV18 and TRBJ2-5; D unclear. The germline V and J ends were trimmed by 1 base and 0 bases, with 6 bases remaining between them. The CDR3 is made up of 14 amino acids. Germline CDR1 reads KGHSH; CDR2 reads LQKENI. This CDR3 reads CASSPRANQETQYF. In DNA, the CDR3 is TGTGCCAGCTCACCACGGGCTAACCAAGAGACCCAGTACTTC.

The chain uses TRBV10-1 and TRBJ1-1; TRBD1 is a possible D gene (6 bases). The V end was cut by 5 bases, the J end by 1 base, with 8 bases between. Germline V gene data show CDR1 as WNHNN and CDR2 as SYGVQD (reference sequence). The CDR3 is 13 amino acids. Here the CDR3 DNA reads TGCGCCAGCAGTACGGACAGGAACACTGAAGCTTTCTTT. Amino acids: CASSTDRNTEAFF.

The chain is built from TRBV4-1 and TRBJ1-4; 9 positions agree with TRBD1. The V gene end was trimmed by 5 bases and the J gene end by 8 bases; junction bases not matched to a gene: 15. The CDR3 covers 17 residues. Germline CDR1 and CDR2: MGHRA and YSYEKL. CDR3 residues: CASSDRGQGLGHEKLFF. As DNA, the CDR3 is TGCGCCAGCAGCGATCGGGGACAGGGTCTTGGACACGAAAAACTGTTTTTT.

This chain connects TRBV29-1 to TRBJ2-3; D is unresolved. The CDR3 runs 12 residues. Looked up from germline, CDR1 is SQVTM and CDR2 is ANQGSEA. V lost 3 bases and J lost 0, with 4 bases in between. CDR3 DNA: TGCAGCGTTGAGGCTAGCACAGATACGCAGTATTTT. Protein sequence: CSVEASTDTQYF.

The chain has TRBV5-1 and TRBJ2-3, with 10 bases identical to TRBD2. This CDR3 comprises 16 residues. Germline V gene data show CDR1 as SGHRS and CDR2 as YFSETQ. J lost 2 bases, V lost 5 bases, and 8 bases had no gene match. For the CDR3, the DNA is TGCGCCAGCAGGGAAGGAGCGGGGGGGTTCACAGATACGCAGTATTTT. Translated, it gives CASREGAGGFTDTQYF. Complete variable domain (other parts from reference TRBV5-1 and TRBJ2-3): KAGVTQTPRYLIKTRGQQVTLSCSPISGHRSVSWYQQTPGQGLQFLFEYFSETQRNKGNFPGRFSGRQFSNSRSEMNVSTLELGDSALYLCASREGAGGFTDTQYFGPGTRLTVL.

V is TRBV27 and J is TRBJ2-5; 8 bases match TRBD1. Per the germline V gene, CDR1 is MNHEY and CDR2 is SMNVEV (reference sequence). The CDR3 is 16 residues long. Trimming at V came to 3 bases and at J to 4 bases, leaving 10 bases not matched to a gene. CDR3 in DNA: TGTGCCAGCAGTTTCGCAGGACAGGGTATGAGAGAGACCCAGTACTTC. Translated, it gives CASSFAGQGMRETQYF.

The gene calls are TRBV18 and TRBJ2-7; the match to TRBD1 covers 7 bases. Germline values: CDR1 KGHSH, CDR2 LQKENI. The CDR3 is 12 residues long. V dropped 3 bases and J dropped 7; count of bases not matched to a gene: 3. This CDR3 reads CASSPYRGEQYF. The DNA of the CDR3 is TGTGCCAGCTCACCTTACAGGGGAGAGCAGTACTTC.